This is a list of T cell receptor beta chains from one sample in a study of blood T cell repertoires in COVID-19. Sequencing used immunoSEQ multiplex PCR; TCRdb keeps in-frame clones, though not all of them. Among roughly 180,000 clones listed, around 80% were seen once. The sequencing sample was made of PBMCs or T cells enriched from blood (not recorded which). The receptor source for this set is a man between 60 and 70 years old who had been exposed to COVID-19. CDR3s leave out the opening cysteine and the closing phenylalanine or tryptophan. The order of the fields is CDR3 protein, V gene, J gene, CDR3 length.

cdr3_aa: ASSQGPEPYGYT
v_call: TRBV6-5
j_call: TRBJ1-2
cdr3_length: 12

cdr3_aa: ASSLASSGSYEQY
v_call: TRBV7-2
j_call: TRBJ2-7
cdr3_length: 13

cdr3_aa: ASSLRQDNTEAF
v_call: TRBV5-1
j_call: TRBJ1-1
cdr3_length: 12

cdr3_aa: ASSLLGQNSYEQY
v_call: TRBV7-2
j_call: TRBJ2-7
cdr3_length: 13

cdr3_aa: ASSWDSGPGANVLT
v_call: TRBV7-2
j_call: TRBJ2-6
cdr3_length: 14

cdr3_aa: ASSSGTGGLSGANVLT
v_call: TRBV27
j_call: TRBJ2-6
cdr3_length: 16

cdr3_aa: ASSLLRSQWTGELF
v_call: TRBV14
j_call: TRBJ2-2
cdr3_length: 14

cdr3_aa: ASSSGSGTLSDTGELF
v_call: TRBV7-2
j_call: TRBJ2-2
cdr3_length: 16

cdr3_aa: ASSLLDIRTEAF
v_call: TRBV9
j_call: TRBJ1-1
cdr3_length: 12

cdr3_aa: ASSESPPPGEQY
v_call: TRBV2
j_call: TRBJ2-7
cdr3_length: 12

cdr3_aa: ASSGSGSIQETQY
v_call: TRBV28
j_call: TRBJ2-5
cdr3_length: 13

cdr3_aa: ASSLVGSGETQY
v_call: TRBV11-2
j_call: TRBJ2-5
cdr3_length: 12

cdr3_aa: ASSRQGASGYT
v_call: TRBV19
j_call: TRBJ1-2
cdr3_length: 11

cdr3_aa: ASSRGSLSYEQY
v_call: TRBV25-1
j_call: TRBJ2-7
cdr3_length: 12

cdr3_aa: ASSRRIEISGNTIY
v_call: TRBV18
j_call: TRBJ1-3
cdr3_length: 14

cdr3_aa: ASSPWTERQETQY
v_call: TRBV28
j_call: TRBJ2-5
cdr3_length: 13

cdr3_aa: ASSVGQGNQPQH
v_call: TRBV9
j_call: TRBJ1-5
cdr3_length: 12

cdr3_aa: ASTPLWEFNNEQF
v_call: TRBV6-2/TRBV6-3
j_call: TRBJ2-1
cdr3_length: 13

cdr3_aa: ASSSDQGDEQY
v_call: TRBV27
j_call: TRBJ2-7
cdr3_length: 11

cdr3_aa: ARGRGRNTEAF
v_call: TRBV2
j_call: TRBJ1-1
cdr3_length: 11

cdr3_aa: ASSLSAGTGSYEQY
v_call: TRBV5-1
j_call: TRBJ2-7
cdr3_length: 14

cdr3_aa: ASRRLNEQF
v_call: TRBV27
j_call: TRBJ2-1
cdr3_length: 9

cdr3_aa: AINQGGNQPQH
v_call: TRBV19
j_call: TRBJ1-5
cdr3_length: 11

cdr3_aa: ASSSGQPPLDTGELF
v_call: TRBV5-4
j_call: TRBJ2-2
cdr3_length: 15

cdr3_aa: ASSESGQGANYGYT
v_call: TRBV3-1/TRBV3-2
j_call: TRBJ1-2
cdr3_length: 14

cdr3_aa: ASSPEGQGANTGELF
v_call: TRBV7-2
j_call: TRBJ2-2
cdr3_length: 15

cdr3_aa: ASSVAVQGEREQY
v_call: TRBV9
j_call: TRBJ2-7
cdr3_length: 13

cdr3_aa: ASSPSRETQY
v_call: TRBV13
j_call: TRBJ2-5
cdr3_length: 10

cdr3_aa: ASSLVAGGRAYEQY
v_call: TRBV28
j_call: TRBJ2-7
cdr3_length: 14

cdr3_aa: ASSITGTRDKQAQY
v_call: TRBV7-9
j_call: TRBJ2-4
cdr3_length: 14

cdr3_aa: ASSVDHEEQF
v_call: TRBV9
j_call: TRBJ2-1
cdr3_length: 10

cdr3_aa: ASSPRQSNTEAF
v_call: TRBV19
j_call: TRBJ1-1
cdr3_length: 12

cdr3_aa: ASSIGGRGHPNYGYT
v_call: TRBV19
j_call: TRBJ1-2
cdr3_length: 15

cdr3_aa: ASSLVGSSGQY
v_call: TRBV5-6
j_call: TRBJ2-7
cdr3_length: 11

cdr3_aa: ASRWDRGAF
v_call: TRBV25-1
j_call: TRBJ1-1
cdr3_length: 9

cdr3_aa: ASSSKTGGYQPQH
v_call: TRBV27
j_call: TRBJ1-5
cdr3_length: 13

cdr3_aa: ASTLGGESDI
v_call: TRBV7-9
j_call: TRBJ1-1
cdr3_length: 10

cdr3_aa: ASSFPSGRLHEQY
v_call: TRBV27
j_call: TRBJ2-7
cdr3_length: 13

cdr3_aa: AWTIAGQETQY
v_call: TRBV30
j_call: TRBJ2-5
cdr3_length: 11

cdr3_aa: ASAGGGGTGELF
v_call: TRBV7-2
j_call: TRBJ2-2
cdr3_length: 12

cdr3_aa: ASSLGGGVNYGYT
v_call: TRBV7-2
j_call: TRBJ1-2
cdr3_length: 13

cdr3_aa: ASSSGTSGPATYEQY
v_call: TRBV7-3
j_call: TRBJ2-7
cdr3_length: 15

cdr3_aa: ASSYSASVSTDTQY
v_call: TRBV6-5
j_call: TRBJ2-3
cdr3_length: 14

cdr3_aa: SVEVTGVGDTEAF
v_call: TRBV29-1
j_call: TRBJ1-1
cdr3_length: 13

cdr3_aa: ASSQDTSTQTQY
v_call: TRBV4-2
j_call: TRBJ2-5
cdr3_length: 12

cdr3_aa: ASSFSPVPGLAGAYEQY
v_call: TRBV5-5
j_call: TRBJ2-7
cdr3_length: 17

cdr3_aa: ASSRSRDRGPGYT
v_call: TRBV19
j_call: TRBJ1-2
cdr3_length: 13

cdr3_aa: ASSQESTGLNTEAF
v_call: TRBV4-1
j_call: TRBJ1-1
cdr3_length: 14

cdr3_aa: ASRAGQGWTEAF
v_call: TRBV27
j_call: TRBJ1-1
cdr3_length: 12

cdr3_aa: ASSMTGADYEQY
v_call: TRBV7-8
j_call: TRBJ2-7
cdr3_length: 12

cdr3_aa: ASIYQVSGYT
v_call: TRBV5-8
j_call: TRBJ1-2
cdr3_length: 10

cdr3_aa: ASSLVQGVNTGELF
v_call: TRBV7-2
j_call: TRBJ2-2
cdr3_length: 14

cdr3_aa: ASSLIAGGDTQY
v_call: TRBV5-1
j_call: TRBJ2-3
cdr3_length: 12

cdr3_aa: ASSRGSGQGSYEQY
v_call: TRBV19
j_call: TRBJ2-7
cdr3_length: 14

cdr3_aa: ASSHARNTEAF
v_call: TRBV7-8
j_call: TRBJ1-1
cdr3_length: 11

cdr3_aa: ASSSLPNEKLF
v_call: TRBV7-9
j_call: TRBJ1-4
cdr3_length: 11

cdr3_aa: ASSLAGTDGYT
v_call: TRBV5-1
j_call: TRBJ1-2
cdr3_length: 11